This T cell receptor (beta chain) was captured in a study of somatic mutations in cytotoxic T cells in rheumatoid arthritis. Trimming took off 2 bases at V and 7 bases at J, with 13 bases between the two ends. The CDR3 has 14 amino acids. In germline, CDR1 is SGHKS, CDR2 YYEKEE (reference sequence). Generated by immunoSEQ multiplex PCR, the TCRdb table keeps only in-frame clones and is missing some. Of 7,000 to 9,000 clones in the sample, over 70% were seen once. The chain employs TRBV5-5 and TRBJ2-1; unclear D gene. Sequencing input: CD8+ T cells sorted from blood. This TCR came from a woman between 50 and 59 years old in good health. The CDR3 spells CASSFWQALNEQFF. Here the CDR3 DNA reads TGTGCCAGCAGCTTCTGGCAGGCTCTAAATGAGCAGTTCTTC.